The present T cell receptor (beta chain) was sequenced within a study of shared clonotypes between healthy human individuals. Germline V gives CDR1 SGHRS, CDR2 YFSETQ. The CDR3 extends over 17 amino acids. The ends lost 7 bases at V and 4 bases at J; junction bases unmatched: 14. Sequencing was performed with immunoSEQ multiplex PCR; in TCRdb, only in-frame clones are kept and a portion is missing. Seen here are over a million clones, 78% observed once, and the top ten hold approximately 0.5%. The sample comprised memory CD4+ T cells from PBMCs. Subset: CD45RA-negative fraction. The sequence came from a man between 18 and 29 years old in good health. Some clones in this sample may be carry-over from other donors' samples. The V and J genes are TRBV5-1 and TRBJ2-3, with 11 bases lining up with TRBD2. The CDR3 region is CASRQFTTSGGADTQYF. CDR3 in DNA: TGCGCCAGCCGACAATTTACTACTAGCGGGGGTGCAGATACGCAGTATTTT.